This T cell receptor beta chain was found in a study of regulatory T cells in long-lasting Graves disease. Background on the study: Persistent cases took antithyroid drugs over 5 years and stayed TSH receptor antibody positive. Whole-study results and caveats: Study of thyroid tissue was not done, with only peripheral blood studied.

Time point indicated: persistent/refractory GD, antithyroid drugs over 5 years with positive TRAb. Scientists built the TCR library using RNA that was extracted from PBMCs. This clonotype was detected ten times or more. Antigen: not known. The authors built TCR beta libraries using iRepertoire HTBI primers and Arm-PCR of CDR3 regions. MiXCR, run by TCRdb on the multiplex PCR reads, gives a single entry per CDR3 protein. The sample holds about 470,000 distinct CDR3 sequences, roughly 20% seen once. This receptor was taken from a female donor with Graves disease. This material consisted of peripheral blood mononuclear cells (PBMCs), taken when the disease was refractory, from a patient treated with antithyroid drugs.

The CDR3 nucleotides read TGTGCCAGCAGCTTAGGACGTTCCGATCTTACATGGGAGACCCAGTACTTC. As protein: CASSLGRSDLTWETQYF. J is TRBJ2-5 and V is TRBV11-2; D gene uncertain. The V end was cut by 1 base, the J end by 5 bases, with 20 bases between. The CDR3 is made up of 17 amino acids. Germline CDR1 reads SGHAT; CDR2 reads FQNNGV. The full variable domain, completed using reference TRBV11-2 and TRBJ2-5, is EAGVAQSPRYKIIEKRQSVAFWCNPISGHATLYWYQQILGQGPKLLIQFQNNGVVDDSQLPKDRFSAERLKGVDSTLKIQPAKLEDSAVYLCASSLGRSDLTWETQYFGPGTRLLVL.